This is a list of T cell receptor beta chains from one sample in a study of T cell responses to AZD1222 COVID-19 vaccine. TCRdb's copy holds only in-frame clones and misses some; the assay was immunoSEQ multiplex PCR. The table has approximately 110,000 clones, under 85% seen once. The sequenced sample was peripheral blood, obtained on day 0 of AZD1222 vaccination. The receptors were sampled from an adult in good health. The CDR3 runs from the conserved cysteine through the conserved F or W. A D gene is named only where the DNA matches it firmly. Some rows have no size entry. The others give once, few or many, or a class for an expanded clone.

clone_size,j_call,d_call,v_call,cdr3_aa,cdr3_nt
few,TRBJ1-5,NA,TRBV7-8,CASSFQTGTSNQPQHF,TGTGCCAGCAGCTTTCAGACGGGGACTAGCAATCAGCCCCAGCATTTT
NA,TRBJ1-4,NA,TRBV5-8,CASSLRPGEKLFF,TGTGCCAGCAGCTTGCGGCCCGGGGAAAAACTGTTTTTT
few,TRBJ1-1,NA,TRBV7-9,CASSLRPGVGTEAFF,TGTGCCAGCAGCTTAAGGCCAGGGGTAGGGACTGAAGCTTTCTTT
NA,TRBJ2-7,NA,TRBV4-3,CASSQAAMSAKQYF,TGCGCCAGCAGCCAAGCGGCCATGTCGGCTAAGCAGTACTTC
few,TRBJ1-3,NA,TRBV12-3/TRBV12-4,CASRAGGTIYF,TGTGCCAGCAGGGCTGGGGGCACCATATATTTT
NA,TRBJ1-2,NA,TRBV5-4,CASRLRANYGYTF,TGTGCCAGCAGGTTAAGGGCTAACTATGGCTACACCTTC
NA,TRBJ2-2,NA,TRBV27,CASTNLGGSGELFF,TGTGCCAGCACCAACTTAGGGGGGAGCGGGGAGCTGTTTTTT
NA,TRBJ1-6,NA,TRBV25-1,CASSDGVNSPLHF,TGTGCCAGCAGTGATGGTGTGAATTCACCCCTCCACTTT
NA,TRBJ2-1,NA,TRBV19,CASSIPPEHEQFF,TGTGCCAGTAGTATACCCCCTGAGCATGAGCAGTTCTTC
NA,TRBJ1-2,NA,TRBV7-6,CASSPQSNYGYTF,TGTGCCAGCAGCCCTCAGAGCAACTATGGCTACACCTTC
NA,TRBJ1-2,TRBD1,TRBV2,CASQGGYGYTF,TGTGCCAGTCAGGGGGGCTATGGCTACACCTTC
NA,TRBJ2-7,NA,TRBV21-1,CASSKVVANRGYEQYF,TGTGCCAGCAGCAAAGTGGTTGCTAACAGGGGCTACGAGCAGTACTTC
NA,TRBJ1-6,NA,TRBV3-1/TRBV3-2,CASSQEWDSPLHF,TGTGCCAGCAGCCAAGAATGGGACTCACCCCTCCACTTT
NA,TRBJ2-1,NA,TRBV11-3,CASSLVGNEQFF,TGTGCCAGCAGCTTAGTCGGCAATGAGCAGTTCTTC
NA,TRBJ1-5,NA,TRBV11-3,CASSSGSDQPQHF,TGTGCCAGCAGCTCAGGGAGCGATCAGCCCCAGCATTTT
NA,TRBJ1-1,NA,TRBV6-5,CASSLARRVNTEAFF,TGTGCCAGCAGTTTGGCGCGTAGGGTGAACACTGAAGCTTTCTTT
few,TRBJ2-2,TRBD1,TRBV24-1,CATSALDRANGELFF,TGTGCCACCAGTGCCCTGGACAGGGCGAACGGGGAGCTGTTTTTT
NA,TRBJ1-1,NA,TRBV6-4,CASSDGTEAFF,TGTGCCAGCAGTGACGGAACTGAAGCTTTCTTT
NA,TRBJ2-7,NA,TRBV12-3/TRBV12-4,CASSLRAAHEQYF,TGTGCCAGCAGTTTAAGGGCGGCCCACGAGCAGTACTTC
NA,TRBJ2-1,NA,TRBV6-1,CASSEVFSLGDNEQFF,TGTGCCAGCAGTGAAGTTTTTTCTTTAGGGGACAATGAGCAGTTCTTC